This T cell receptor beta chain was documented in a study of blood T cells in healthy people across ages (dated by TCRdb to 2014 to 2015). Regarding the study in general: In model experiments, template switching captured roughly one uniquely barcoded TCR beta cDNA molecule for every two T cells. Using deep sequencing normalized with unique cDNA molecular identifiers, the study measured how TCR beta repertoire diversity changes with age. The donors were split into four age groups: young (average around 17 years), middle-aged (39), aged (more than 60) and long-lived (approximately 80). Donors of different ages were randomly distributed across sequencing lanes to avoid experimental bias. The study analyzed two additional independent replicas of 1 million unique cDNA reads from the same blood draw for two donors, one aged 18 to 29 and one aged 80 or older. General conclusions and limits of the study: Estimates of total diversity from one million sequenced T cells were regarded as lower bounds and underestimates. The percentage of naive T cells measured by flow cytometry correlated strongly with observed TCR beta diversity. Because the CMV infection status of the donors was unknown, age-related changes in expanded clonotypes may potentially have been confounded. Conclusive comparison of naive and antigen-experienced compartments was prevented by the profiling of bulk unsorted PBMCs. Observed TCR beta diversity per million T cells fell roughly linearly with age, and a significant reduction was already apparent by age around 39. Compared with the aged group, the long-lived group had more naive CD4+ T cells, fewer expanded clones and increased TCR diversity, suggesting age selection.

Remarks on this clonotype: Its specific antigen is unknown. Base qualities are not at hand, and no much larger clone is one base apart.

Compared with germline, V lacks 3 bases and J lacks 4 bases; bases without a gene match: 11. Inclusive of the bounding cysteine and phenylalanine, the CDR3 is 17 residues long. Only the CDR3 DNA stays, 51 bases, in frame from base 1. The germline V gene provides CDR1 SGHRS and CDR2 YFSETQ. The donors were roughly 40 Caucasian individuals from Russia, aged roughly 6 to 100 years, who were systemically healthy. Each donor gave roughly 11 milliliters of peripheral blood, drawn into EDTA-treated Vacutainer tubes. Ficoll-Paque density-gradient centrifugation was used to isolate PBMCs, with at least 6 million per sample. Total RNA, at least 6 micrograms per sample, was extracted from PBMCs with Trizol reagent. The percentages of naive CD45RAhigh/CD27high T cells were determined by flow cytometry on a PBMC aliquot from every donor. The library was made by 5' RACE. A second about 6 to 11 cycle PCR used a sample-barcoded 5' primer and a J-beta primer mix. A unique molecular identifier was introduced onto each TCR beta cDNA molecule by a template-switch 5' adaptor carrying 12 random nucleotides. Each sample yielded at least 2.5 million CDR3-containing paired-end reads. First-strand cDNA synthesis was performed from all RNA using the Mint cDNA synthesis kit, with priming by a TRBC-specific oligonucleotide. All cDNA was treated with uracil-DNA glycosylase and then went through a first 18-cycle PCR with the universal primers M1SS and BC2_uni_R. The authors' pipeline ran thus. Normalization of each sample was performed by random selection of 1 million high-quality reads, each carrying a distinct molecular identifier. Reads with shared molecular identifiers were discarded instead of being binned into consensus sequences. MiTCR, set to a Q25 quality threshold and the strictest error-elimination algorithm, was used for CDR3 identification, clonotype clustering and error correction. A nonparametric unseen species model using Euler transformation provided a lower-bound estimate of total TCR beta diversity. The raw public reads went through TCRdb reprocessing: fastp at Q25, MiXCR clone calling, in-frame beta chains kept. Rows with one shared CDR3 protein collapse into an entry with the most common genes and DNA. It is TCRdb's table, rather than the study itself, that gives the V and J calls and clone size. The sample records 1.8 million or so distinct CDR3 sequences, 30% to 40% of which are singletons. The ten largest clones capture about 23% of the sample.

The receptor was derived from a human donor in good health. The chain was built from TRBV5-1 and TRBJ1-1; 11 central bases correspond to TRBD1. Source material: blood. The sequenced DNA is TGCGCCAGCAGCTCGAGGACAGGGGGCGACGTAAGCACTGAAGCTTTCTTT. Translated, this is CASSSRTGGDVSTEAFF.